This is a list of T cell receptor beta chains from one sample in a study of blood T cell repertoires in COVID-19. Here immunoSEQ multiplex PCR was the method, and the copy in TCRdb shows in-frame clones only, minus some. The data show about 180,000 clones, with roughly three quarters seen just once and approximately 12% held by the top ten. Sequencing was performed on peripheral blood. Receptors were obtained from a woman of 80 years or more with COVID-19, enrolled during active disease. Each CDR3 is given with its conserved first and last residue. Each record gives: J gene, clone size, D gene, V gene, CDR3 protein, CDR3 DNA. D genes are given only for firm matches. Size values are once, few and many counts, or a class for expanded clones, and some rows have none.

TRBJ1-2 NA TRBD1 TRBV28 CASSKQGAHGYGYTF TGTGCCAGCAGTAAACAGGGGGCGCACGGCTATGGCTACACCTTC
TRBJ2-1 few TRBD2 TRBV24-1 CATSPSGQYNEQFF TGTGCCACCAGTCCTAGCGGCCAATACAATGAGCAGTTCTTC
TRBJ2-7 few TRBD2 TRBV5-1 CASSTGLAGLYEQYF TGCGCCAGCAGCACCGGACTAGCGGGACTCTACGAGCAGTACTTC
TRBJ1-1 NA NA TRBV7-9 CASSPPNSEAFF TGTGCCAGCAGCCCCCCAAACTCTGAAGCTTTCTTT
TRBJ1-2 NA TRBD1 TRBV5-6 CASSSDRAYGYTF TGTGCCAGCAGCTCGGACAGGGCCTATGGCTACACCTTC
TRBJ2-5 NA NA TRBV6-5 CASSYFGLQETQYF TGTGCCAGCAGTTACTTTGGGCTACAAGAGACCCAGTACTTC
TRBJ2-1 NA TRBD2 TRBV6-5 CASSYSLGGLDEQFF TGTGCCAGCAGTTACTCGTTGGGTGGACTAGATGAGCAGTTCTTC
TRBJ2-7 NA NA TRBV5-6 CASSLGAHGGREQYF TGTGCCAGCAGCTTGGGGGCACACGGGGGTCGTGAGCAGTACTTC
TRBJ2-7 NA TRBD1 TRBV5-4 CASSYRTGRTQYF TGTGCCAGCAGCTACCGGACAGGGAGGACGCAGTACTTC
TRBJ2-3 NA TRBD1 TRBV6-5 CASSYGQGAADTQYF TGTGCCAGCAGTTACGGTCAGGGGGCTGCGGATACGCAGTATTTT
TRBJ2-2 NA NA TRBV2 CASEWGAGELFF TGTGCCAGCGAGTGGGGGGCCGGGGAGCTGTTTTTT
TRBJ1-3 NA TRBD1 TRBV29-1 CSAWAPTGDSGNTIYF TGCAGCGCCTGGGCCCCGACAGGGGACTCTGGAAACACCATATATTTT
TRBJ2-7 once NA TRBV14 CASSQELASLYEQYF TGTGCCAGCAGCCAAGAACTAGCTTCACTATACGAGCAGTACTTC
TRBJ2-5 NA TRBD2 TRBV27 CASSSLPGLASQETQYF TGTGCCAGCAGTTCTCTTCCGGGACTAGCGTCCCAAGAGACCCAGTACTTC
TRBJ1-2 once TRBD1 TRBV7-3 CASSPTGTGAYYGYTF TGTGCCAGCAGCCCCACGGGGACAGGCGCCTACTATGGCTACACCTTC
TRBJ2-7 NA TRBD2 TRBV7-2 CASSPGVGLVYEQYF TGTGCCAGCAGTCCAGGGGTGGGACTAGTCTACGAGCAGTACTTC
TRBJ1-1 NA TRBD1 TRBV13 CASRLSRDRANTEAFF TGTGCCAGCAGGCTTTCAAGAGACAGGGCTAACACTGAAGCTTTCTTT
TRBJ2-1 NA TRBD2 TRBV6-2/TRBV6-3 CASSKTSGGRHNEQFF TGTGCCAGCAGCAAGACTAGCGGGGGCCGTCACAATGAGCAGTTCTTC
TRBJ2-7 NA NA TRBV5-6 CASSLAKLGQPRSYEQYF TGTGCCAGCAGCTTGGCCAAACTAGGTCAGCCAAGGAGCTACGAGCAGTACTTC
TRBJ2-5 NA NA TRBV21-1 CASSLRETQYF TGTGCCAGCAGCTTGCGAGAGACCCAGTACTTC
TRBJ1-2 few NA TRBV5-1 CASSLEPGLGGYTF TGCGCCAGCAGCTTGGAACCGGGTCTTGGGGGCTACACCTTC
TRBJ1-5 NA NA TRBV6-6 CASSQGVSYSNQPQHF TGTGCCAGTAGTCAAGGGGTTTCTTATAGCAATCAGCCCCAGCATTTT
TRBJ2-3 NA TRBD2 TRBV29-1 CSVLGLAETSTDTQYF TGCAGCGTATTGGGACTAGCGGAAACAAGCACAGATACGCAGTATTTT
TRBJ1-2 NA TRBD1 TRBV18 CASSPTTGDYGYTF TGTGCCAGCTCACCTACCACAGGGGACTATGGCTACACCTTC